Listed below are T cell receptor beta chains from one sample, sequenced in a study of vaccination and CD4 T cells after COVID-19. TCRdb redid the calling of the PCR reads with MiXCR, one entry per CDR3 protein. The table has about 9,700 distinct CDR3 sequences, 40% to 65% seen once; the top ten hold around 21%. Antigens for these TCRs are unknown. Sequenced: CD4+ T cells from blood, cultured in vitro. Receptors were obtained from a human donor who had recovered from COVID-19. Both conserved end residues are part of each CDR3. A D gene is named only where the DNA matches it firmly. Clone sizes are given selectively: once, few, many, or a class where the clone is expanded.

>TRBD2|TRBV2|TRBJ2-1|few|16
CASSDVRTSSYNEQFF
TGTGCCAGCAGTGACGTTAGGACTAGCAGCTACAATGAGCAGTTCTTC
>-|TRBV18|TRBJ2-1|-|16
CASSPVNPGLYNEQFF
TGTGCCAGCTCTCCAGTCAATCCGGGACTTTACAATGAGCAGTTCTTC
>-|TRBV6-5|TRBJ1-2|few|15
CASSSPGRPPYGYTF
TGTGCCAGCAGTTCCCCGGGCAGGCCCCCCTATGGCTACACCTTC
>TRBD1|TRBV6-5|TRBJ2-7|-|15
CASSYDRGTSYEQYF
TGTGCCAGCAGTTACGACAGGGGGACTTCCTACGAGCAGTACTTC
>TRBD1|TRBV5-1|TRBJ2-7|few|15
CASSPRDRESYEQYF
TGCGCCAGCAGCCCCCGGGACAGGGAATCCTACGAGCAGTACTTC
>-|TRBV20-1|TRBJ1-1|few|12
CSASPLNTEAFF
TGCAGTGCTAGTCCGCTGAACACTGAAGCTTTCTTT
>-|TRBV6-1|TRBJ1-5|-|11
CASSANQPQHF
TGTGCCAGCAGCGCCAATCAGCCCCAGCATTTT
>TRBD1|TRBV29-1|TRBJ1-2|once|14
CSVLGTVFNYGYTF
TGCAGCGTTCTAGGGACAGTTTTTAACTATGGCTACACCTTC
>-|TRBV4-3|TRBJ1-2|-|15
CASSQEWGTNYGYTF
TGCGCCAGCAGCCAAGAATGGGGGACGAACTATGGCTACACCTTC
>-|TRBV5-8|TRBJ2-7|-|13
CASSLVGIYEQYF
TGTGCCAGCAGCTTGGTAGGGATATACGAGCAGTACTTC
>TRBD1|TRBV27|TRBJ1-6|-|16
CASSSRQGTYNSPLHF
TGTGCCAGCAGTTCCCGACAGGGCACCTATAATTCACCCCTCCACTTT
>TRBD1|TRBV7-3|TRBJ1-1|-|17
CASSLTGGTGAWSEAFF
TGTGCCAGCAGCTTAACGGGAGGGACAGGGGCATGGTCAGAAGCTTTCTTT
>-|TRBV18|TRBJ1-1|-|13
CASSPGVDTEAFF
TGTGCCAGCTCACCAGGGGTGGACACTGAAGCTTTCTTT
>-|TRBV30|TRBJ2-1|-|11
CAWSVLGEQFF
TGTGCCTGGAGTGTACTAGGTGAGCAGTTCTTC
>-|TRBV7-2|TRBJ2-4|-|14
CASSLRRDSNIQYF
TGTGCCAGCAGCTTACGACGGGATTCAAACATTCAGTACTTC
>-|TRBV20-1|TRBJ1-2|few|14
CSARDQWQGRGYTF
TGCAGTGCTAGAGATCAGTGGCAGGGAAGAGGCTACACCTTC
>-|TRBV6-1|TRBJ1-1|-|11
CASNQNTEAFF
TGTGCCAGCAACCAGAACACTGAAGCTTTCTTT
>-|TRBV7-2|TRBJ1-2|few|14
CASSLSGVWYGYTF
TGTGCCAGCAGCTTAAGTGGGGTATGGTATGGCTACACCTTC
>TRBD1|TRBV20-1|TRBJ1-3|few|13
CSGQGDRGDTIYF
TGCAGTGGACAGGGGGATCGAGGGGACACCATATATTTT
>-|TRBV7-2|TRBJ2-3|few|16
CASSLNGGSGTDTQYF
TGTGCCAGCAGCCTTAACGGTGGTAGCGGCACAGATACGCAGTATTTT
>-|TRBV20-1|TRBJ1-5|-|13
CSVGDSGNQPQHF
TGCAGTGTAGGGGATTCTGGGAATCAGCCCCAGCATTTT
>TRBD1|TRBV5-6|TRBJ1-4|few|15
CASSQMGQGREKLFF
TGTGCCAGCAGCCAAATGGGACAGGGGAGGGAAAAACTGTTTTTT
>TRBD2|TRBV6-1|TRBJ2-7|-|15
CASCEGGAGGYEQYF
TGTGCCAGCTGTGAAGGTGGGGCGGGGGGGTACGAGCAGTACTTC
>-|TRBV19|TRBJ1-1|-|11
CASRWGVEAFF
TGTGCCAGTAGATGGGGAGTTGAAGCTTTCTTT
>TRBD1|TRBV4-3|TRBJ1-1|few|17
CASSQDSLRGRNTEAFF
TGCGCCAGCAGCCAAGATTCCCTCAGGGGGAGGAACACTGAAGCTTTCTTT
>-|TRBV7-2|TRBJ1-1|few|12
CASSDPIEEAFF
TGTGCCAGCAGCGACCCCATAGAGGAGGCTTTCTTT
>-|TRBV27|TRBJ2-7|-|14
CASTLDRTSHEQYF
TGTGCCAGCACCCTTGACAGGACCAGCCACGAGCAGTACTTC
>TRBD2|TRBV24-1|TRBJ2-1|-|17
CATSDTSGRANYNEQFF
TGTGCCACCAGTGATACTAGCGGGAGGGCCAACTACAATGAGCAGTTCTTC
>TRBD1|TRBV15|TRBJ1-2|-|13
CATSRGYRGGYTF
TGTGCCACCAGCAGAGGGTACAGGGGTGGCTACACCTTC
>-|TRBV2|TRBJ1-4|-|15
CASSEVGGLTEKLFF
TGTGCCAGCAGTGAAGTGGGGGGGTTAACTGAAAAACTGTTTTTT
>-|TRBV20-1|TRBJ1-2|once|12
CSALTGLYGYTF
TGCAGTGCTCTAACAGGGCTCTATGGCTACACCTTC
>-|TRBV20-1|TRBJ1-2|-|11
CSTTDNYGYTF
TGCAGCACTACGGACAACTATGGCTACACCTTC
>TRBD1|TRBV28|TRBJ2-2|-|15
CASSPSGGRTGELFF
TGTGCCAGCAGCCCCTCAGGGGGCAGGACCGGGGAGCTGTTTTTT
>-|TRBV6-2/TRBV6-3|TRBJ1-2|once|14
CASRIQGESYGYTF
TGTGCCAGCAGGATACAGGGAGAGAGTTATGGCTACACCTTC
>TRBD1|TRBV12-3/TRBV12-4|TRBJ2-2|-|16
CASSTGTGGGTGELFF
TGTGCCAGCAGCACCGGGACAGGGGGGGGCACCGGGGAGCTGTTTTTT
>TRBD1|TRBV2|TRBJ1-3|-|16
CASKPGQGLSGNTIYF
TGTGCCAGCAAACCGGGACAGGGCCTCTCTGGAAACACCATATATTTT
>-|TRBV19|TRBJ1-5|-|12
CASRGSNQPQHF
TGTGCCAGCAGGGGAAGCAATCAGCCCCAGCATTTT
>TRBD2|TRBV7-3|TRBJ2-3|few|15
CASSLSSGSTDTQYF
TGTGCCAGCAGCTTAAGTAGCGGGAGCACAGATACGCAGTATTTT
>TRBD1|TRBV2|TRBJ1-1|-|16
CASKGTVPVGGTEAFF
TGTGCCAGCAAAGGGACAGTCCCCGTTGGGGGAACTGAAGCTTTCTTT
>-|TRBV4-1|TRBJ1-2|few|13
CASSQRGTYGYTF
TGCGCCAGCAGCCAACGAGGGACCTATGGCTACACCTTC
>TRBD2|TRBV3-1|TRBJ2-3|-|17
CASSQGTSGRRTDTQYF
TGTGCCAGCAGCCAAGGAACTAGCGGGAGACGGACAGATACGCAGTATTTT
>-|TRBV10-3|TRBJ2-4|-|12
CAIASDSPIQYF
TGTGCCATCGCCTCGGACAGCCCTATTCAGTACTTC